Shown below are 13 T cell receptor beta chains from a single sample sequenced in a study of identical twins. TCRdb redid the calling of the 5' RACE reads with MiXCR, one entry per CDR3 protein. Of about 190,000 distinct CDR3 sequences in the sample, roughly 15% are singletons; the top ten hold 35% to 50%. This sample also appeared in a second study, on T cells expressing NK-cell markers.

What was sequenced was CD8+ T cells sorted from blood. Receptors were obtained from a woman aged 18-29 years in good health.

The gene calls are TRBV15 and TRBJ2-5; D tentatively fits TRBD1 or TRBD2 (6 bases each). This CDR3 contains 14 residues. Trimming pared 1 base from V and 5 bases from J, leaving 11 bases between. In germline, CDR1 is LNHNV, CDR2 YYDKDF (reference sequence). The CDR3 loop reads CATSRGGAGETQYF. DNA for the CDR3: TGTGCCACCAGCAGAGGGGGGGCTGGGGAGACCCAGTACTTC.

In its sample, this clonotype was seen a few times. J is TRBJ1-5 and V is TRBV27; D unresolved. The CDR3 sequence is 14 residues long. V gave up 5 bases and J gave up 6 bases, with 14 bases separating them. Germline assignment: CDR1 MNHEY and CDR2 SMNVEV (reference sequence). The CDR3 sequence is CASSLIVGSQPQHF. In DNA form, the CDR3 reads TGTGCCAGCAGTCTAATCGTTGGGAGTCAGCCCCAGCATTTT.

This clonotype was detected a few times. The V gene is TRBV7-9, the J gene TRBJ2-5; 7 bases line up with TRBD1. Unmatched junction bases numbered 5, after V lost 5 bases and J lost 5 bases. Germline V gene data show CDR1 as SEHNR and CDR2 as FQNEAQ (reference sequence). CDR3 length equals 13 residues. The DNA of the CDR3 is TGTGCCAGCAGCCCAGACAGGGCCGAGACCCAGTACTTC. Translating it yields CASSPDRAETQYF.

The chain employs TRBV10-3 and TRBJ2-3; D is possibly TRBD2 (5 bases). Trimming removed 0 bases at V and 1 base at J, with 8 bases between. The germline V gene encodes CDR1 ENHRY and CDR2 SYGVKD. CDR3 length equals 15 residues. CDR3 coding DNA: TGTGCCATCAGTGAGTCGAATAGCGGCACAGATACGCAGTATTTT. Residues: CAISESNSGTDTQYF.

This chain uses TRBV9 with TRBJ2-3; 9 bases are a match to TRBD1. Per germline, CDR1 SGDLS and CDR2 YYNGEE. After removal of 4 bases from V and 2 bases from J, the junction contained 8 bases not matched to a gene. The CDR3 extends over 16 amino acids. Here the CDR3 reads CASSPIGQGLTDTQYF. The CDR3 coding sequence is TGTGCCAGCAGCCCTATCGGACAGGGGCTCACAGATACGCAGTATTTT.

This clonotype was found a few times. The rearrangement joins TRBV20-1 to TRBJ2-1; 8 nucleotides match TRBD2. The ends lost 5 bases at V and 7 bases at J; junction bases unmatched: 4. The CDR3 totals 12 residues. CDR1 and CDR2 from the germline V gene are DFQATT and SNEGSKA (reference sequence). The CDR3 bases are TGCAGTGCTGCCGGGACTAGTAATGAGCAGTTCTTC. Protein product: CSAAGTSNEQFF.

The chain carries TRBV7-9 and TRBJ1-1; the match to TRBD1 covers 7 bases. The V and J ends lost 6 bases and 6 bases, in that order; junction bases with no gene match: 4. From germline, CDR1 is SEHNR and CDR2 FQNEAQ (reference sequence). This CDR3 is 12 amino acids long. The CDR3 sequence is CASSTGVPEAFF. The CDR3 region has the DNA TGTGCCAGCAGTACAGGGGTCCCTGAAGCTTTCTTT.

The genes are TRBV9 and TRBJ2-5; 9 bases agree with TRBD2. This CDR3 has 16 amino acids. The germline V gene encodes CDR1 SGDLS and CDR2 YYNGEE. V gave up 4 bases and J gave up 5 bases; unmatched junction bases: 12. This CDR3 reads CASSPTGRGGGETQYF. The DNA for the CDR3 is TGTGCCAGCAGCCCGACTGGGCGGGGGGGCGGTGAGACCCAGTACTTC.

This sequence joins TRBV7-9 and TRBJ2-1; 7 bases are a match to TRBD2. Germline V gene sequence: CDR1 SEHNR, CDR2 FQNEAQ (reference sequence). Losses at the gene ends were 7 bases for V and 5 bases for J; bases not matched to a gene: 8. The CDR3 loop spans 14 amino acids. The CDR3 nucleotides read TGTGCCAGCAATCGGGCTAGCGGAGACAATGAGCAGTTCTTC. It is translated as CASNRASGDNEQFF.

This clonotype was seen more than once but under ten times. The chain carries TRBV9 and TRBJ2-7; D is ambiguous. This CDR3 has 11 residues. The V and J ends lost 7 bases and 7 bases respectively, with 12 bases between them. Per the germline V gene, CDR1 is SGDLS and CDR2 is YYNGEE. The CDR3 sequence: CASGVETEQYF. The DNA for the CDR3 is TGTGCCAGCGGGGTCGAGACTGAGCAGTACTTC.

This chain links TRBV6-2 or TRBV6-3 with TRBJ2-1, with 8 nucleotides matching TRBD2. Trimming cost V 10 bases and J 6 bases; bases outside gene matches: 8. Germline CDR1 MNHEY, CDR2 SVGEGT. This CDR3 region has 13 residues. The CDR3 bases are TGTGCCACCCACCGACTAGCGAGCAATGAGCAGTTCTTC. Amino acids: CATHRLASNEQFF.

The chain has TRBV28 and TRBJ2-7, with D tentatively TRBD2 (5 bases). CDR1 and CDR2 from the germline V gene are MDHEN and SYDVKM. V shed 5 bases and J shed 4 bases, with 21 bases lying between them. There are 16 residues in the CDR3. CDR3 DNA sequence: TGTGCCAGCAGTCTCCCTTTGGCCGGGATAGGGTACGAGCAGTACTTC. Its translation: CASSLPLAGIGYEQYF.

This clonotype has a count of ten or more. The V call is TRBV6-6, the J call TRBJ1-1; D is possibly TRBD1 (5 bases). Germline V gene sequence: CDR1 MNHNY, CDR2 SVGAGI (reference sequence). The length of the CDR3 is 13 residues. Trimming removed 2 bases at V and 3 bases at J, with 7 bases between. The CDR3 coding sequence is TGTGCCAGCAGTTACGGGGGGGACACTGAAGCTTTCTTT. This sequence encodes CASSYGGDTEAFF.